This T cell receptor (beta chain) is drawn from a study of OX40 agonist ivuxolimab in advanced cancers. Notes on the research overall: The costimulatory receptor OX40 (CD134) was targeted by ivuxolimab, a fully human IgG2 agonistic monoclonal antibody. Intravenous ivuxolimab was administered to patients every 2 weeks at six dose levels: 0.01, 0.1, 0.3, 1.5, 3 and 10 mg/kg. Among the roughly 52 dose-escalation patients, around 19 had hepatocellular carcinoma, around 15 melanoma, 9 renal cell carcinoma and 9 head and neck cancer. The dose-escalation cohort was 80% to 90% male with a mean age of approximately 60 years, ranging from about 20 to 85. Prior anti-PD-1, anti-PD-L1 or anti-CTLA-4 therapy was permitted, and checkpoint inhibitors had been received by 30% to 40% of dose-escalation patients. Partial responses occurred in three dose-escalation patients: two with cutaneous melanoma and one with hepatocellular carcinoma. Peripheral TCRbeta sequencing was intended to test whether TCR sequence diversity was altered and clonal T-cell expansion was caused by ivuxolimab. The monotherapy dose-escalation portion (N of about 52 patients) of the phase I ivuxolimab trial is reported in the paper. General findings and caveats noted by the study authors: The antigen specificity of the clonally expanded peripheral T cells was not determined. Low levels of normalized T-cell clonal expansion were also seen in some patients who did not respond. In the 0.1-3.0 mg/kg groups, partial responders had among the lowest normalized peripheral clonal expansion, particularly in CD8+ T cells. At doses from 0.1 to 3.0 mg/kg, clonal expansion was seen in both CD4+ and CD8+ blood T cells between baseline and week 6. After ivuxolimab, more expanded clones were found on average in CD8+ T cells than in CD4+ T cells.

Patients with a history of autoimmune disease or receiving systemic immunosuppression were excluded from the trial. Peripheral blood for TCR sequencing was drawn from every dose cohort at baseline, at cycle 4 day 1 and at cycle 7 day 1. Samples came from an open-label, multicenter, first-in-human phase I dose-escalation trial of ivuxolimab. The trial enrolled adults with locally advanced or metastatic head and neck squamous cell, hepatocellular, melanoma or renal cell carcinoma. Before TCR sequencing, CD4+ T cells and CD8+ T cells from peripheral blood were sorted into separate populations. To sequence the TCRbeta CDR3 region, genomic DNA was isolated from the sorted cells. The immunoSEQ Assay was used to sequence the TCRbeta CDR3 regions. As stored in TCRdb, this immuneACCESS dataset retains in-frame rearrangements with V and J assigned. A fraction of the clones does not appear; measured against another copy, unresolved V genes explain less than half of the discrepancy, and the remainder lacks a known reason. The sample records roughly 60,000 clones, approximately 85% of which are singletons. 4.7% of the sample goes to the ten largest clones.

The CDR3 spans 15 residues, from the cysteine through the phenylalanine. The sequence is cut down to CDR3 DNA, 45 bases in frame from base 1. CDR1 and CDR2 were assigned from the germline V gene (reference sequence) as MNHEY and SMNVEV. Clipping removes 6 bases from V and 0 bases from J, with 2 as the unmatched junction base count. In regard to this clone: The antigen it binds to is not known. Base-call qualities are not available, and no considerably larger clone is one nucleotide away.

This clonotype was sampled from an adult with an advanced solid tumor such as melanoma, head and neck, liver or kidney cancer. The sequences come from CD4+ or CD8+ T cells sorted from blood, collected in a trial of the OX40 agonist ivuxolimab. This chain joins TRBV27 to TRBJ2-2; TRBD2 matches 9 bases in the middle. The CDR3 corresponds to CASSGLATNTGELFF. The nucleotides are TGTGCCAGCAGCGGACTAGCGACGAACACCGGGGAGCTGTTTTTT.